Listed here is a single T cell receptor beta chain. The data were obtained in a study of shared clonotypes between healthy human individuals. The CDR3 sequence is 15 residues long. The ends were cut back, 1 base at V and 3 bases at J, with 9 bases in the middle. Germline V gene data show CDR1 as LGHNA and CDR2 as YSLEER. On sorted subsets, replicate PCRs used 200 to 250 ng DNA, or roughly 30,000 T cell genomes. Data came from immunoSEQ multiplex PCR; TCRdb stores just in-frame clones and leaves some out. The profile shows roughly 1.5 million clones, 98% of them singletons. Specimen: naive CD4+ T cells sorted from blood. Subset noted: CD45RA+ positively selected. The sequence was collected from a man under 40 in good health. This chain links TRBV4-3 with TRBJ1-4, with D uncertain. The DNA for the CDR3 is TGCGCCAGCAGCCAAGCCCTCGGACCTAATGAAAAACTGTTTTTT. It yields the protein CASSQALGPNEKLFF.